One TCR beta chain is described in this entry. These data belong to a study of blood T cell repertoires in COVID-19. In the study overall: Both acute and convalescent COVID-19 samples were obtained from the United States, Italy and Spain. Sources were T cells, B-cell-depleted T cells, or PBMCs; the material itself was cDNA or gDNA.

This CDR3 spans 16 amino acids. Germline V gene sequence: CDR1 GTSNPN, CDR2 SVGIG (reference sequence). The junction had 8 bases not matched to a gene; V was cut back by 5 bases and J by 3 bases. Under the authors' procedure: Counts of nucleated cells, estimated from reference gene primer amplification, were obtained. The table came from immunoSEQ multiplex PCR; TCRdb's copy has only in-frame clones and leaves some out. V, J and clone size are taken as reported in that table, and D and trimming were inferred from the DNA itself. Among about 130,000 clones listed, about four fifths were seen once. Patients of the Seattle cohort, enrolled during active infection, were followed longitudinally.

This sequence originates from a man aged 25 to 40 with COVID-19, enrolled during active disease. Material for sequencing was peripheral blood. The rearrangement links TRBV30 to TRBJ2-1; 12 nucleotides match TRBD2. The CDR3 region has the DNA TGTGCCTGGGGGATACTAGCGGGAGGTGTCTACAATGAGCAGTTCTTC. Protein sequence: CAWGILAGGVYNEQFF. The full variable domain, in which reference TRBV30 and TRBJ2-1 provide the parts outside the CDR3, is SQTIHQWPATLVQPVGSPLSLECTVEGTSNPNLYWYRQAAGRGLQLLFYSVGIGQISSEVPQNLSASRPQDRQFILSSKKLLLSDSGFYLCAWGILAGGVYNEQFFGPGTRLTVL.